This T cell receptor (beta chain) stems from a study of CD8 T cells in Susac syndrome (dated by TCRdb to about 2019). For the wider study: Of the Susac syndrome patients who were sequenced, roughly eight were in clinical remission while more than five had clinically active disease. The study used repertoire sequencing to test whether antigen drove CD8+ T cell activation and differentiation in Susac syndrome. The clonality of the CD8+ T cell repertoire was compared across approximately eleven healthy donors, some 14 Susac syndrome patients and around 16 multiple sclerosis patients. At the time of blood withdrawal, Susac syndrome patients were either therapy-naive, taking corticosteroids (with some also receiving IVIg), or on IVIg alone.

RNA was extracted using the RNeasy kit, and roughly 0.5 to 1 ug of the RNA was reverse transcribed with random hexamers. TCR beta CDR3 regions were amplified with the immunoSEQ multiplex PCR assay covering 54 Vbeta and 13 Jbeta segments. PCR amplification bias was corrected by using a synthetic template baseline for primer optimization and computational correction. The authors' pipeline ran thus. Reads were annotated to V, D and J genes according to IMGT and were analyzed with immunoSEQ Analyzer, with only productive sequences retained. Clonality was calculated as one minus the Shannon entropy normalized by log2 of the number of productive unique sequences. Public and private clones were assessed among the 100 most prevalent clones of each patient and control. Clones were defined as Susac-specific if absent from the healthy and MS cohorts, from around 1,100 published viral clones and from other ImmuneACCESS disease sequences. TCRdb reprocessing: public reads trimmed at Q25 with fastp, clones called with MiXCR, in-frame beta chains kept. Each entry is one CDR3 protein sequence, shown with its most common DNA and genes. TCRdb assigned the V and J calls; the authors' analysis was not used. Within this sample are over 80,000 distinct CDR3 sequences, with approximately 95% of them counted one time only. Approximately 0.9% of the sample comes from the top ten.

General study outcomes and caveats: Susac syndrome CD8+ repertoires showed clonal expansion, highest in CD8+ TEMRA cells and greater in clinically active than remitting patients. The number of individuals in the TCR sequencing and HLA analysis was acknowledged as relatively small. In the total CD8+ and CD8+ TEMRA repertoires, 15 to 20 and five Susac-specific public clones, respectively, were identified.

Peripheral blood CD8+ and CD4+ T cells from healthy donors, Susac syndrome patients and multiple sclerosis patients were profiled using high-throughput TCR beta sequencing. Recently defined diagnostic criteria for definite or probable disease were met by the Susac syndrome patients. Bulk CD8+ and CD4+ T cells were purified by magnetic negative isolation, while CD8+ TEMRA cells were enriched using FACS. Blood was collected in EDTA tubes and processed within 24 hours, with PBMCs isolated through density gradient centrifugation. PBMCs intended for TCR sequencing were cryopreserved in liquid nitrogen and thawed later in a water bath at 37 degrees C. Purity of sorted or isolated CD4+, CD8+ and CD8+ TEMRA cells was at least 90%. Comment on this clonotype: Its antigen remains undetermined. Per-nucleotide qualities are absent, and no much larger clonotype sits a single base away.

The sequence was obtained from a human donor with Susac syndrome. Input material: CD8+ T cells from PBMCs.

The nucleotides are TGTGCCAGCTCACCGGGAGGGGAACAAGAGACCCAGTACTTC. This yields the protein CASSPGGEQETQYF. The rearrangement combines TRBV18 with TRBJ2-5; 7 central bases correspond to TRBD2. Trimming takes 3 bases off V and 2 bases off J; junction bases not matched to a gene: 3. The CDR3 runs 14 residues from the cysteine to the phenylalanine. Only the CDR3 DNA stays, 42 bases, in frame from base 1. From a lookup of the germline V gene, CDR1 and CDR2 are KGHSH and LQKENI.